This T cell receptor beta chain was obtained from a study of blood T cell repertoires in COVID-19. Profiling relied on immunoSEQ multiplex PCR, and the TCRdb table lists in-frame clones only, not all of them. The data show 400,000 or so clones, with approximately 90% seen just once and about 1.6% held by the top ten. The CDR3 extends over 15 amino acids. The germline V gene encodes CDR1 LNHNV and CDR2 YYDKDF (reference sequence). V lost 5 bases and J 4 bases, leaving 14 bases between the germline ends. The source is a woman in her forties with COVID-19, enrolled during active disease. The sequenced material came from peripheral blood. The chain is built from TRBV15 and TRBJ1-4, with D perhaps matching TRBD1 (6 bases). For the CDR3, the DNA is TGTGCCACCAGCTCAATCGACAGGATTAATGAAAAACTGTTTTTT. Amino acid sequence: CATSSIDRINEKLFF.